This is a list of T cell receptor beta chains from one sample in a study of shared clonotypes between healthy human individuals. TCRdb's copy holds only in-frame clones and misses some; the assay was immunoSEQ multiplex PCR. The sample lists millions of clones; around 96% were seen once. Sequencing input: naive CD8+ T cells sorted from blood. The source of these receptors is a man aged 18 to 29 in good health. CDR3s include the opening cysteine and the closing phenylalanine or tryptophan. A D gene is named only where the DNA matches it firmly. Expanded clones get a size class; other rows say once, few or many, or leave the size out.

d_gene	v_gene	j_gene	abundance	CDR3aa	CDR3nt
TRBD1	TRBV7-3	TRBJ2-5	.	CASSPTGGSETQYF	TGTGCCAGCAGCCCGACAGGGGGCAGCGAGACCCAGTACTTC
.	TRBV5-6	TRBJ2-7	.	CASSLASIYEQYF	TGTGCCAGCAGCTTGGCTTCTATCTACGAGCAGTACTTC
TRBD1	TRBV5-5	TRBJ2-7	.	CASSLGQGASYEQYF	TGTGCCAGCAGCTTGGGACAGGGGGCAAGCTACGAGCAGTACTTC
.	TRBV4-1	TRBJ2-7	.	CASSQKTGTNYEQYF	TGCGCCAGCAGCCAGAAGACCGGGACAAACTACGAGCAGTACTTC
.	TRBV30	TRBJ2-3	.	CAWSAMGVQGFWSTDTQYF	TGTGCCTGGAGTGCCATGGGGGTACAGGGCTTCTGGAGCACAGATACGCAGTATTTT
.	TRBV4-3	TRBJ2-2	.	CASRVFAGPGELFF	TGCGCCAGCAGGGTTTTCGCGGGACCCGGGGAGCTGTTTTTT
.	TRBV9	TRBJ2-7	.	CASSPNDGEQYF	TGTGCCAGCAGCCCCAACGACGGCGAGCAGTACTTC
.	TRBV6-5	TRBJ1-1	.	CASSYSSGEVNTEAFF	TGTGCCAGCAGTTACTCATCCGGGGAGGTGAACACTGAAGCTTTCTTT
.	TRBV28	TRBJ2-7	.	CASSSSRGLHEQYF	TGTGCCAGCAGCTCGTCCCGGGGGCTCCACGAGCAGTACTTC
.	TRBV2	TRBJ1-2	.	CASSGLGGGAGGYTF	TGTGCCAGCAGTGGTCTAGGTGGAGGCGCCGGTGGCTACACCTTC
TRBD1	TRBV11-2	TRBJ1-1	.	CASSSGTVTEAFF	TGTGCCAGCAGCTCCGGGACAGTCACTGAAGCTTTCTTT
TRBD2	TRBV9	TRBJ2-3	.	CASSSRLASTDTQYF	TGTGCCAGCAGCTCCCGACTAGCGAGCACAGATACGCAGTATTTT
TRBD1	TRBV27	TRBJ2-1	.	CASSPSAGQEYNEQFF	TGTGCCAGCAGTCCCTCGGCGGGACAGGAGTACAATGAGCAGTTCTTC
TRBD2	TRBV29-1	TRBJ2-7	once	CSAITGTSGSSYEQYF	TGCAGCGCGATTACCGGGACTAGCGGGAGCTCCTACGAGCAGTACTTC
.	TRBV4-1	TRBJ1-1	.	CASSQRGILTEAFF	TGCGCCAGCAGCCAAAGGGGGATTTTAACTGAAGCTTTCTTT
TRBD1	TRBV9	TRBJ1-2	.	CASSVRDRAPNYGYTF	TGTGCCAGCAGCGTAAGAGACAGGGCCCCTAACTATGGCTACACCTTC
.	TRBV25-1	TRBJ2-5	once	CASSPGPLQETQYF	TGTGCCAGCAGTCCGGGACCGTTACAAGAGACCCAGTACTTC
.	TRBV4-1	TRBJ2-4	.	CASSQTRTKNIQYF	TGCGCCAGCAGCCAGACTAGAACCAAAAACATTCAGTACTTC
TRBD2	TRBV10-1	TRBJ2-1	.	CASSEGTSSGVEQFF	TGCGCCAGCAGTGAGGGGACTAGCTCCGGGGTTGAGCAGTTCTTC
.	TRBV29-1	TRBJ1-2	once	CSVEDLSYGYTF	TGCAGCGTTGAAGATCTCAGCTATGGCTACACCTTC
TRBD2	TRBV4-1	TRBJ2-7	.	CASSQGPVAGGMKEQYF	TGCGCCAGCAGCCAAGGCCCCGTGGCGGGAGGTATGAAAGAGCAGTACTTC
.	TRBV29-1	TRBJ2-6	.	CSAVAGANVLTF	TGCAGCGCGGTTGCTGGGGCCAACGTCCTGACTTTC
.	TRBV11-3	TRBJ1-1	.	CASSFRGPNTEAFF	TGTGCCAGCAGCTTCCGGGGCCCGAACACTGAAGCTTTCTTT
TRBD2	TRBV6-5	TRBJ2-3	.	CASSYDAGGADTQYF	TGTGCCAGCAGTTACGACGCGGGAGGGGCAGATACGCAGTATTTT
.	TRBV30	TRBJ2-3	.	CAWSVQGRGWGTDTQYF	TGTGCCTGGAGTGTACAGGGTAGGGGATGGGGCACAGATACGCAGTATTTT
.	TRBV14	TRBJ2-1	.	CASSQVVGNEQFF	TGTGCCAGCAGCCAAGTGGTGGGGAATGAGCAGTTCTTC
.	TRBV7-9	TRBJ2-7	.	CASSLGGAVSYEQYF	TGTGCCAGCAGCTTAGGAGGGGCCGTCTCCTACGAGCAGTACTTC
.	TRBV28	TRBJ1-6	.	CASSSGTEPYNSPLHF	TGTGCCAGCAGTTCCGGGACGGAGCCATATAATTCACCCCTCCACTTT
.	TRBV7-9	TRBJ2-4	.	CASSPPASTGSKNIQYF	TGTGCCAGCAGCCCTCCCGCCTCTACAGGGAGCAAAAACATTCAGTACTTC
.	TRBV9	TRBJ2-7	.	CASSEGGTDLYEQYF	TGTGCCAGCAGCGAGGGGGGGACAGACCTTTACGAGCAGTACTTC
TRBD1	TRBV4-1	TRBJ1-4	.	CASSQMTGGADEKLFF	TGCGCCAGCAGCCAAATGACAGGGGGTGCGGATGAAAAACTGTTTTTT
.	TRBV9	TRBJ2-1	once	CASSPGTSYNEQFF	TGTGCCAGCAGCCCTGGTACGTCCTACAATGAGCAGTTCTTC
.	TRBV15	TRBJ2-2	once	CATSGAGLLHTGELFF	TGTGCCACCAGCGGGGCGGGACTCCTTCACACCGGGGAGCTGTTTTTT
.	TRBV6-1	TRBJ1-1	.	CASSDLGAENTEAFF	TGTGCCAGCAGTGACTTGGGGGCAGAAAACACTGAAGCTTTCTTT
.	TRBV27	TRBJ2-1	.	CASSVSVAGGDNEQFF	TGTGCCAGCAGTGTCTCCGTCGCTGGGGGAGACAATGAGCAGTTCTTC
.	TRBV29-1	TRBJ2-1	.	CSVENGSQEQFF	TGCAGCGTTGAAAACGGGTCTCAGGAGCAGTTCTTC
TRBD2	TRBV5-6	TRBJ2-3	.	CASSFWDRLADFTDTQYF	TGTGCCAGCAGCTTCTGGGATCGCCTAGCGGACTTCACAGATACGCAGTATTTT
.	TRBV5-6	TRBJ2-3	few	CASSLVSGGTDTQYF	TGTGCCAGCAGCTTGGTTTCGGGAGGCACAGATACGCAGTATTTT
TRBD2	TRBV5-5	TRBJ2-7	.	CASSRSGYEQYF	TGTGCCAGCAGCCGTAGCGGGTACGAGCAGTACTTC
TRBD1	TRBV29-1	TRBJ2-5	.	CSAPDKGAGETQYF	TGCAGCGCACCGGATAAGGGGGCAGGAGAGACCCAGTACTTC
.	TRBV11-2	TRBJ2-2	.	CASEDTGELFF	TGTGCCAGCGAAGACACCGGGGAGCTGTTTTTT
.	TRBV21-1	TRBJ1-2	.	CASSKEQDRNYGYTF	TGTGCCAGCAGCAAAGAACAGGACCGGAACTATGGCTACACCTTC
.	TRBV27	TRBJ2-7	.	CASSLQPGRNEQYF	TGTGCCAGCAGTTTACAGCCAGGCAGGAACGAGCAGTACTTC
TRBD1	TRBV5-4	TRBJ2-3	.	CASSSSGTGPRGKITDTQYF	TGTGCCAGCAGCTCCTCCGGGACAGGCCCCCGAGGTAAGATAACAGATACGCAGTATTTT
.	TRBV6-1	TRBJ1-5	once	CASSPYRDNQPQHF	TGTGCCAGCAGTCCATACAGAGATAATCAGCCCCAGCATTTT
.	TRBV11-1	TRBJ1-2	once	CASSSTTGYGYTF	TGTGCCAGCAGCTCGACCACAGGCTATGGCTACACCTTC
.	TRBV14	TRBJ2-7	.	CASSQGAVWRLQDWEQYF	TGTGCCAGCAGCCAAGGGGCAGTATGGAGACTCCAGGATTGGGAGCAGTACTTC
.	TRBV7-6	TRBJ1-3	.	CASSLLSASGGNTIYF	TGTGCCAGCAGCTTACTCTCCGCTTCGGGTGGAAACACCATATATTTT
.	TRBV6-6	TRBJ1-1	.	CASSTTLSEAFF	TGTGCCAGCAGTACAACATTATCTGAAGCTTTCTTT
.	TRBV10-3	TRBJ2-7	.	CAISASYEQYF	TGTGCCATCAGTGCCTCCTACGAGCAGTACTTC
.	TRBV27	TRBJ2-7	.	CASSLALYYEQYF	TGTGCCAGCAGTTTGGCCCTCTACTACGAGCAGTACTTC